Listed below are T cell receptor beta chains from one sample, sequenced in a study of shared clonotypes between healthy human individuals. Only in-frame clones appear in the TCRdb table, and some are missing; sequencing was by immunoSEQ multiplex PCR. This sample carries roughly 530,000 clones, about 96% of them seen once, and the ten largest clones take roughly 0.06%. Sequenced sample: naive CD4+ T cells sorted from blood. The receptors here all came from a woman in her thirties in good health. CDR3s include the opening cysteine and the closing phenylalanine or tryptophan. D genes are given only for firm matches. Clone size appears in some rows only: once, few, many, or a class for an expanded clone.

NA	TRBV25-1	NA	TRBJ1-1	16	CASSESDQGVNTEAFF	TGTGCCAGCAGTGAATCCGATCAGGGTGTGAACACTGAAGCTTTCTTT
NA	TRBV7-2	NA	TRBJ2-1	15	CASSPGGRPSYEQFF	TGTGCCAGCAGCCCCGGGGGTAGGCCCTCTTATGAGCAGTTCTTC
NA	TRBV9	NA	TRBJ2-2	16	CASSVGLAKNTGELFF	TGTGCCAGCAGCGTAGGGCTAGCGAAGAACACCGGGGAGCTGTTTTTT
NA	TRBV19	few	TRBJ1-2	11	CASSRYDGYTF	TGTGCCAGTAGCCGGTACGACGGCTACACCTTC
NA	TRBV27	NA	TRBJ2-3	16	CASSLNRKISTDTQYF	TGTGCCAGCAGTTTAAACAGGAAAATCAGCACAGATACGCAGTATTTT
NA	TRBV4-1	NA	TRBJ2-2	12	CASSPVFGELFF	TGCGCCAGCAGCCCCGTATTTGGGGAGCTGTTTTTT
TRBD2	TRBV4-2	NA	TRBJ2-7	16	CASSHRTSLFLYEQYF	TGTGCCAGCAGCCACCGGACTAGCCTCTTTCTCTACGAGCAGTACTTC
NA	TRBV4-2	NA	TRBJ1-4	14	CASSYGDGNEKLFF	TGTGCCAGCAGCTATGGGGACGGTAATGAAAAACTGTTTTTT
TRBD1	TRBV28	NA	TRBJ2-7	12	CASSRGWSEQYF	TGTGCCAGCAGCAGGGGGTGGTCCGAGCAGTACTTC
NA	TRBV7-9	NA	TRBJ1-1	13	CASSLDPSDEAFF	TGTGCCAGCAGCTTAGATCCCAGCGACGAAGCTTTCTTT
TRBD1	TRBV5-6	once	TRBJ2-5	16	CASSTPGQGFQETQYF	TGTGCCAGCAGCACTCCGGGACAGGGTTTTCAAGAGACCCAGTACTTC
NA	TRBV30	once	TRBJ1-5	13	CAWSYGGSQPQHF	TGTGCCTGGAGTTACGGGGGAAGTCAGCCCCAGCATTTT
NA	TRBV18	NA	TRBJ2-5	14	CASSPISTLETQYF	TGTGCCAGCTCACCGATATCCACCCTGGAGACCCAGTACTTC
TRBD1	TRBV15	NA	TRBJ2-6	20	CATRPGPGGLSLSGANVLTF	TGTGCCACCAGACCGGGACCAGGGGGCCTCTCTCTCTCTGGGGCCAACGTCCTGACTTTC
TRBD1	TRBV6-9	NA	TRBJ1-5	15	CAGYGSQGANQPQHF	TGTGCCGGGTACGGGTCGCAGGGGGCGAATCAGCCCCAGCATTTT
NA	TRBV28	NA	TRBJ2-6	13	CASINSGANVLTF	TGTGCCAGCATCAACTCTGGGGCCAACGTCCTGACTTTC
NA	TRBV5-5	NA	TRBJ2-2	12	CASSPNTGELFF	TGTGCCAGCAGCCCGAACACCGGGGAGCTGTTTTTT
NA	TRBV18	NA	TRBJ2-7	15	CASSPSTGISYEQYF	TGTGCCAGCTCACCATCAACAGGAATTTCCTACGAGCAGTACTTC
NA	TRBV2	NA	TRBJ2-1	15	CASSSAGPTYNEQFF	TGTGCCAGCAGTTCGGCGGGCCCTACCTACAATGAGCAGTTCTTC
TRBD2	TRBV15	NA	TRBJ2-7	15	CATSRDRGSSYEQYF	TGTGCCACCAGCAGAGATCGCGGGAGCTCCTACGAGCAGTACTTC
NA	TRBV19	few	TRBJ2-2	14	CASTPATNTGELFF	TGTGCCAGTACCCCGGCAACGAACACCGGGGAGCTGTTTTTT
NA	TRBV11-2	NA	TRBJ1-1	13	CASSGLLNTEAFF	TGTGCCAGCAGCGGACTTCTGAACACTGAAGCTTTCTTT
NA	TRBV7-9	once	TRBJ2-1	14	CASSQPPDYNEQFF	TGTGCCAGCAGCCAGCCCCCGGACTACAATGAGCAGTTCTTC
NA	TRBV6-6	once	TRBJ2-7	15	CASSPLGDFGYEQYF	TGTGCCAGCAGCCCCCTTGGGGATTTTGGCTACGAGCAGTACTTC
NA	TRBV5-5	NA	TRBJ2-3	13	CASSFKETDTQYF	TGTGCCAGCAGCTTCAAGGAAACAGATACGCAGTATTTT
NA	TRBV27	NA	TRBJ2-7	16	CASSPFEDRPSYEQYF	TGTGCCAGCAGTCCCTTCGAAGACAGACCCTCCTACGAGCAGTACTTC
NA	TRBV5-1	NA	TRBJ2-2	16	CASSLYPGANTGELFF	TGCGCCAGCAGCTTGTATCCAGGGGCGAACACCGGGGAGCTGTTTTTT
TRBD1	TRBV11-1	NA	TRBJ1-2	14	CASSFGTGGAGYTF	TGTGCCAGCAGCTTCGGGACAGGGGGCGCGGGCTACACCTTC
NA	TRBV7-9	NA	TRBJ2-7	12	CASNMLAGEQYF	TGTGCCAGCAATATGCTTGCGGGCGAGCAGTACTTC
NA	TRBV10-2	NA	TRBJ2-1	15	CASSESQGTYNEQFF	TGCGCCAGCAGTGAGTCGCAGGGGACCTACAATGAGCAGTTCTTC
TRBD2	TRBV7-2	NA	TRBJ2-2	18	CASRKLADSLQNTGELFF	TGTGCCAGCAGGAAACTAGCGGACAGTCTTCAAAACACCGGGGAGCTGTTTTTT
NA	TRBV6-1	NA	TRBJ1-1	13	CASSDRVGTEAFF	TGTGCCAGCAGTGACAGGGTTGGCACTGAAGCTTTCTTT
NA	TRBV27	NA	TRBJ2-3	17	CASSLSGLLYPTDTQYF	TGTGCCAGCAGTTTATCTGGGCTACTCTATCCCACAGATACGCAGTATTTT
NA	TRBV27	NA	TRBJ2-7	16	CASSRLGTGFSYEQYF	TGTGCCAGCAGCCGCCTCGGGACGGGGTTCTCGTACGAGCAGTACTTC
NA	TRBV10-2	NA	TRBJ2-7	13	CASKAKGAYEQYF	TGCGCCAGCAAGGCTAAGGGCGCCTACGAGCAGTACTTC
NA	TRBV18	NA	TRBJ1-1	15	CASSPMRNGDTEAFF	TGTGCCAGCTCACCAATGAGGAACGGAGACACTGAAGCTTTCTTT
TRBD2	TRBV18	NA	TRBJ2-5	17	CASSPGLASYQETTQYF	TGTGCCAGCTCACCAGGACTAGCGTCCTACCAAGAGACGACCCAGTACTTC
TRBD1	TRBV19	NA	TRBJ2-3	15	CASSMGQPGTDTQYF	TGTGCCAGTAGTATGGGACAGCCCGGCACAGATACGCAGTATTTT
NA	TRBV6-1	NA	TRBJ2-7	11	CASSEGIEQYF	TGTGCCAGCAGTGAAGGGATCGAGCAGTACTTC
NA	TRBV6-6	NA	TRBJ2-7	12	CASSYVIYEQYF	TGTGCCAGCAGTTACGTGATTTACGAGCAGTACTTC
TRBD1	TRBV5-4	NA	TRBJ1-1	14	CASSAFTGDAEAFF	TGTGCCAGCAGCGCGTTTACAGGGGACGCTGAAGCTTTCTTT
TRBD1	TRBV11-1	NA	TRBJ2-7	15	CASSPGTGGAYEQYF	TGTGCCAGCAGCCCTGGGACAGGGGGTGCCTACGAGCAGTACTTC
NA	TRBV6-6	NA	TRBJ2-2	14	CASSYEGGTGELFF	TGTGCCAGCAGTTACGAAGGGGGCACCGGGGAGCTGTTTTTT
NA	TRBV28	NA	TRBJ2-7	14	CASMNPASSYEQYF	TGTGCCAGCATGAATCCCGCGAGCTCCTACGAGCAGTACTTC
TRBD2	TRBV6-4	NA	TRBJ2-1	15	CASRVLAGVGSEQFF	TGTGCCAGCAGAGTTCTAGCGGGAGTTGGTAGTGAGCAGTTCTTC
NA	TRBV2	NA	TRBJ2-7	16	CASNRRGPHLPYEQYF	TGTGCCAGCAACCGGAGGGGACCCCACCTACCCTACGAGCAGTACTTC
NA	TRBV28	NA	TRBJ2-7	13	CASSFGRGPEQYF	TGTGCCAGCAGTTTCGGCCGGGGCCCCGAGCAGTACTTC
NA	TRBV9	NA	TRBJ2-6	14	CASSVVAGANVLTF	TGTGCCAGCAGCGTAGTTGCCGGGGCCAACGTCCTGACTTTC
NA	TRBV28	NA	TRBJ2-7	13	CASSLFRTQEQYF	TGTGCCAGCAGTTTGTTCAGGACCCAAGAGCAGTACTTC
NA	TRBV5-1	NA	TRBJ1-2	15	CASSQNTGSSYGYTF	TGCGCCAGCAGCCAAAATACAGGGAGTAGCTATGGCTACACCTTC
NA	TRBV7-3	NA	TRBJ2-1	15	CASSLTGGVYNEQFF	TGTGCCAGCAGCTTAACTGGGGGAGTCTACAATGAGCAGTTCTTC
NA	TRBV10-3	NA	TRBJ2-5	13	CAIRGGRVETQYF	TGTGCCATCAGGGGGGGTAGGGTAGAGACCCAGTACTTC
NA	TRBV28	once	TRBJ2-2	12	CASSIRTGELFF	TGTGCCAGCAGTATCCGCACCGGGGAGCTGTTTTTT